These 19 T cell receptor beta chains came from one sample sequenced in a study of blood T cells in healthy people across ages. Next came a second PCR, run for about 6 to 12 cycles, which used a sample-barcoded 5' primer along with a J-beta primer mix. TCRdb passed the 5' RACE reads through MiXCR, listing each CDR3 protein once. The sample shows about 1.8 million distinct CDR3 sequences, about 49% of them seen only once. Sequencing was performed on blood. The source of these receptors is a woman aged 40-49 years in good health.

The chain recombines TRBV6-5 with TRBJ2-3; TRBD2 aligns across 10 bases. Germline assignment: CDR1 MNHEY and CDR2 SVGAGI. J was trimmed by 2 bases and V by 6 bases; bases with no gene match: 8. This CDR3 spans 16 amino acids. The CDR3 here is CASSFLAGATTDTQYF. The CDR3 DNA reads TGTGCCAGCAGCTTTCTAGCGGGGGCGACCACAGATACGCAGTATTTT.

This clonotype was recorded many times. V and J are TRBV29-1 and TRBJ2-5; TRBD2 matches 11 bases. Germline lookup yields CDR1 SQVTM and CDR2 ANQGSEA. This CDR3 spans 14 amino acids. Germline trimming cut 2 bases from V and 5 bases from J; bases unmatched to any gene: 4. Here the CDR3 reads CSVELAGGRETQYF. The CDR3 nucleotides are TGCAGCGTTGAATTAGCGGGGGGGCGGGAGACCCAGTACTTC.

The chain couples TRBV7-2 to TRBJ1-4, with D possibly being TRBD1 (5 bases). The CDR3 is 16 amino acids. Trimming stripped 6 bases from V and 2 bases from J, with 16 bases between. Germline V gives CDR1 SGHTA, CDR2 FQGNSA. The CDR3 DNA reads TGTGCCAGCAGTAAAGGGTTCGGGGACACTAATGAAAAACTGTTTTTT. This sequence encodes CASSKGFGDTNEKLFF.

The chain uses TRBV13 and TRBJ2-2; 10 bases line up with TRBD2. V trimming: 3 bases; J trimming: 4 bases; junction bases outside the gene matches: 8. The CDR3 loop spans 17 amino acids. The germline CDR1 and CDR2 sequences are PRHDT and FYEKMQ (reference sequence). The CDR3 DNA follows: TGTGCCAGCAGCTTCCCTTCAGCGGGGGGGGGCACCGGGGAGCTGTTTTTT. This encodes CASSFPSAGGGTGELFF.

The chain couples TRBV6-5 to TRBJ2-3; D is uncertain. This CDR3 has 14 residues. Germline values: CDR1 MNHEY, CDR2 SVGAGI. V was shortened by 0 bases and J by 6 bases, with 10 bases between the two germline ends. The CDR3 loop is CASSYSDPGDTQYF. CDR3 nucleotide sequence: TGTGCCAGCAGTTACTCCGACCCGGGTGATACGCAGTATTTT.

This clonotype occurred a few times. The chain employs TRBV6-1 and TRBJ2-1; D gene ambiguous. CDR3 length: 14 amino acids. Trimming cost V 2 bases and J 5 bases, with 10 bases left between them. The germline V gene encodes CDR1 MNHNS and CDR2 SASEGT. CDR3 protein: CASSELEGDNEQFF. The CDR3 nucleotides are TGTGCCAGCAGTGAACTAGAAGGTGACAATGAGCAGTTCTTC.

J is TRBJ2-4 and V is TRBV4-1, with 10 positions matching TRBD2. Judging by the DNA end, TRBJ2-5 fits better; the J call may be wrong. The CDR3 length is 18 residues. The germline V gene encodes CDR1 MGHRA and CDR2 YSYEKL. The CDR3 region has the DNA TGCGCCAGCAGCCAAGAGGCTAGCGGGGGTTCTTATTCGGAGACCCAGTACTTC. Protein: CASSQEASGGSYSETQYF.

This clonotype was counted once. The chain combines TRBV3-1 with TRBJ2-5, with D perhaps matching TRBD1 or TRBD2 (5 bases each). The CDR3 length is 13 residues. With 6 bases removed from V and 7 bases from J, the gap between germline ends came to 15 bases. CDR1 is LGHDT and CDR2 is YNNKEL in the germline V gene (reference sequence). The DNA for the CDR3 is TGTGCCAGCAGAGGGACCCCCGATGGGACCCAGTACTTC. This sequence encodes CASRGTPDGTQYF.

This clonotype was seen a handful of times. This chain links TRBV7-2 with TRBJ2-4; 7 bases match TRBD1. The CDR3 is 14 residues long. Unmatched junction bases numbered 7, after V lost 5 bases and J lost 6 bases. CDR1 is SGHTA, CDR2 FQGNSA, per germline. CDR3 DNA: TGTGCCAGCAGCCGTGAGGGGGCTCCAAACATTCAGTACTTC. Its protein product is CASSREGAPNIQYF.

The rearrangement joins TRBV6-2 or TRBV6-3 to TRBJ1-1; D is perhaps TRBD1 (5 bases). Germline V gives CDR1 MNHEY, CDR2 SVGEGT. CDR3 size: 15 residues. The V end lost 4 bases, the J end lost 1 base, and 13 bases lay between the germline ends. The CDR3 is CASSSSPGGNTEAFF. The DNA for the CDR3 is TGTGCCAGCAGTTCCTCGCCGGGGGGGAACACTGAAGCTTTCTTT.

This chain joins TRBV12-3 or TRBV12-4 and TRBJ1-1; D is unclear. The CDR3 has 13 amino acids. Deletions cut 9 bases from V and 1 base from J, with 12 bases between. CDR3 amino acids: CASRGYWNTEAFF. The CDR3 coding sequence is TGTGCCAGTCGAGGGTATTGGAACACTGAAGCTTTCTTT.

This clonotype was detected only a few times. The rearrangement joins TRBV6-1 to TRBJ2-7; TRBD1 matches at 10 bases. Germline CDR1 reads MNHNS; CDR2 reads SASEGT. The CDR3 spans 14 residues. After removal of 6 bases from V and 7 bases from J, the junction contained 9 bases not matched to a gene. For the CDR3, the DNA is TGTGCCAGCAGCCGGACAGGGGGTAGCTGGGAGCAGTACTTC. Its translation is CASSRTGGSWEQYF.

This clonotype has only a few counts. For the CDR3, the DNA is TGTGCCAGCAGATACCAGAGCGCAGATACGCAGTATTTT. It codes for CASRYQSADTQYF. The J gene is TRBJ2-3, the V gene TRBV2, with no clear D. The V gene's germline CDR1 is SNHLY and CDR2 FYNNEI. Trimming stripped 6 bases from V and 4 bases from J, with 11 bases between. The CDR3 spans 13 residues.

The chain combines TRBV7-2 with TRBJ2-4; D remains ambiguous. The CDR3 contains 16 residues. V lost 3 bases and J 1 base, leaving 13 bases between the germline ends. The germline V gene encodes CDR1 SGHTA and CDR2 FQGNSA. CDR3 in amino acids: CASSFRTSAAKNIQYF. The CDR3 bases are TGTGCCAGCAGCTTTAGGACCAGCGCGGCCAAAAACATTCAGTACTTC.

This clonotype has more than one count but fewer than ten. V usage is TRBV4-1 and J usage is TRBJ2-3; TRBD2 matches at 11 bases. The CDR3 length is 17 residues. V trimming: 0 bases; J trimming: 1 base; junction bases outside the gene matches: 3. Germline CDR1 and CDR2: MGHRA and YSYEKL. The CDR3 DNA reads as TGCGCCAGCAGCCAAGAGGGACTAGCGGTGGGCACAGATACGCAGTATTTT. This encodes CASSQEGLAVGTDTQYF.

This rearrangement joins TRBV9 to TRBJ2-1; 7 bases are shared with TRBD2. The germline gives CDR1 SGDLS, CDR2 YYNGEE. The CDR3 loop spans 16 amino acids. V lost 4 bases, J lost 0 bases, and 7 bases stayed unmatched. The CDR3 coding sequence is TGTGCCAGCAGCCCTCCCACGGGGGGCTCCTACAATGAGCAGTTCTTC. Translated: CASSPPTGGSYNEQFF.

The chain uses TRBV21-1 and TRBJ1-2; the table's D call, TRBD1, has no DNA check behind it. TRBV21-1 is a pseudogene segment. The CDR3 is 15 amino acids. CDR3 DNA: TGTGCCAGCAGCGGCCGGGGACAGGCTTACGATGGCTACACCTTC. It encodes CASSGRGQAYDGYTF.

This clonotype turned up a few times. CDR3 coding DNA: TGTGCCAGCAGTTTGCCTGGGACTCAGCCCCGGGGGGGCAAACAAGAGACCCAGTACTTC. The encoded protein is CASSLPGTQPRGGKQETQYF. The chain employs TRBV28 and TRBJ2-5; 8 nucleotides line up with TRBD2. V lost 3 bases and J lost 2; bases outside the gene matches: 20. This CDR3 is 20 amino acids long. Germline V lookup: CDR1 MDHEN, CDR2 SYDVKM.

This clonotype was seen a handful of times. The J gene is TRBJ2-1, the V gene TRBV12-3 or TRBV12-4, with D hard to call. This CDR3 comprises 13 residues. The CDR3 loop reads CATSPPSYNEQFF. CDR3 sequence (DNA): TGTGCAACCAGCCCCCCGTCCTACAATGAGCAGTTCTTC.